This is a list of T cell receptor beta chains from one sample in a study of blood T cell repertoires in COVID-19. This table comes from immunoSEQ multiplex PCR, and its TCRdb copy is limited to in-frame clones, with some not included. This sample has 95,000 to 150,000 clones; 65% to 85% occur once, and the top ten carry 3.5% to 5.5%. Sequencing was carried out using peripheral blood. The receptors originated from a woman in her seventies with acute or convalescent COVID-19. CDR3s include the opening cysteine and the closing phenylalanine or tryptophan. The D gene is left open where the match is weak. Only part of the rows carry a size: once, few, many, or a class if the clone is expanded.

D: NA
J: TRBJ2-7
size: once
V: TRBV2
DNA: TGTGCCAGCAGTGAGGCAGCCTACGAGCAGTACTTC
CDR3: CASSEAAYEQYF

D: TRBD2
J: TRBJ2-1
size: NA
V: TRBV6-2/TRBV6-3
DNA: TGTGCCAGCAGTGACACCGGGACTAGCCTCCTTTACAATGAGCAGTTCTTC
CDR3: CASSDTGTSLLYNEQFF

D: NA
J: TRBJ2-1
size: NA
V: TRBV7-9
DNA: TGTGCCAGCAGCTCTCAGACCGGGGGTAGTAGGAGGAATGAGCAGTTCTTC
CDR3: CASSSQTGGSRRNEQFF

D: TRBD1
J: TRBJ1-5
size: NA
V: TRBV2
DNA: TGTGCCAGTGAACAGGGGGTCGGGAATCAGCCCCAGCATTTT
CDR3: CASEQGVGNQPQHF

D: NA
J: TRBJ1-5
size: NA
V: TRBV19
DNA: TGTGCCAGTAGTACGACGTGGGGCCCGAGCAATCAGCCCCAGCATTTT
CDR3: CASSTTWGPSNQPQHF

D: TRBD2
J: TRBJ2-5
size: NA
V: TRBV12-3/TRBV12-4
DNA: TGTGCCAGCGGACTAGCGTCAGAGACCCAGTACTTC
CDR3: CASGLASETQYF

D: NA
J: TRBJ1-2
size: NA
V: TRBV19
DNA: TGTGCCAGTAGTATTTCCAGGGCATATGGCTACACCTTC
CDR3: CASSISRAYGYTF

D: TRBD2
J: TRBJ2-4
size: NA
V: TRBV6-1
DNA: TGTGCCAGCAGTGCCCCTGGGACTAGCGGGGGGGCTGGAAACATTCAGTACTTC
CDR3: CASSAPGTSGGAGNIQYF

D: NA
J: TRBJ2-7
size: NA
V: TRBV5-4
DNA: TGTGCCAGCAGCCCGGGCGCAGGAGAGGGCATCGAGCAGTACTTC
CDR3: CASSPGAGEGIEQYF

D: NA
J: TRBJ1-5
size: once
V: TRBV2
DNA: TGTGCCAGCACCCGTCAGGGGCTTCAGCCCCAGCATTTT
CDR3: CASTRQGLQPQHF

D: NA
J: TRBJ1-5
size: NA
V: TRBV30
DNA: TGTGCCTGGACCGCCGGACAGAATAGCAATCAGCCCCAGCATTTT
CDR3: CAWTAGQNSNQPQHF

D: NA
J: TRBJ1-2
size: NA
V: TRBV7-9
DNA: TGTGCCAGCAGCTTAGCGCAGGGCCCCTATGGCTACACCTTC
CDR3: CASSLAQGPYGYTF

D: NA
J: TRBJ2-1
size: NA
V: TRBV7-2
DNA: TGTGCCAGCAGCTTAAATGTCGTGGCGGGGACGTTCTTC
CDR3: CASSLNVVAGTFF

D: TRBD2
J: TRBJ2-3
size: NA
V: TRBV6-2/TRBV6-3
DNA: TGTGCCAGCAGTAGCGGGATAGAAAACACAGATACGCAGTATTTT
CDR3: CASSSGIENTDTQYF

D: TRBD1
J: TRBJ1-5
size: NA
V: TRBV18
DNA: TGTGCCAGCTCACCTGGGACAGACAATCAGCCCCAGCATTTT
CDR3: CASSPGTDNQPQHF

D: NA
J: TRBJ1-5
size: NA
V: TRBV12-3/TRBV12-4
DNA: TGTGCCAGCAGGCAGGGTTTTGATCAGCCCCAGCATTTT
CDR3: CASRQGFDQPQHF

D: NA
J: TRBJ1-5
size: NA
V: TRBV12-3/TRBV12-4
DNA: TGTGCCAGCAGTTGGGGGGATCATCAGCCCCAGCATTTT
CDR3: CASSWGDHQPQHF

D: NA
J: TRBJ1-1
size: NA
V: TRBV4-1
DNA: TGCGCCAGCAGCCTCTTATCGACAGAGTATACTGAAGCTTTCTTT
CDR3: CASSLLSTEYTEAFF

D: TRBD1
J: TRBJ1-2
size: NA
V: TRBV5-1
DNA: TGCGCCAGCAGCCCGGAGGGACAGGGGGCAAGAGGCTACACCTTC
CDR3: CASSPEGQGARGYTF

D: NA
J: TRBJ1-5
size: NA
V: TRBV7-8
DNA: TGTGCCAGCAGCCTACAGGTGAATCAGCCCCAGCATTTT
CDR3: CASSLQVNQPQHF

D: NA
J: TRBJ1-4
size: few
V: TRBV5-1
DNA: TGCGCCAGCAGGGTTGAAGGGGCGAATGAAAAACTGTTTTTT
CDR3: CASRVEGANEKLFF

D: NA
J: TRBJ2-5
size: NA
V: TRBV6-2/TRBV6-3
DNA: TGTGCCAGCAGCACAGTGGGAGAGACCCAGTACTTC
CDR3: CASSTVGETQYF

D: TRBD1
J: TRBJ1-6
size: NA
V: TRBV7-8
DNA: TGTGCCAGCAGCCCCGGGACAGGGGTTACCTATAATTCACCCCTCCACTTT
CDR3: CASSPGTGVTYNSPLHF

D: NA
J: TRBJ1-6
size: NA
V: TRBV6-2/TRBV6-3
DNA: TGTGCCAGCAGTTACGCACTCGGCGGTTCATCACCCCTCCACTTT
CDR3: CASSYALGGSSPLHF

D: TRBD1
J: TRBJ2-1
size: NA
V: TRBV3-1/TRBV3-2
DNA: TGTGCCAGCAGCCCGCGACAGGGGAGCAATGAGCAGTTCTTC
CDR3: CASSPRQGSNEQFF

D: TRBD1
J: TRBJ1-5
size: NA
V: TRBV5-5
DNA: TGTGCCAGCAGTAATCCTTCTCCCGGGACAGGGCGCAATCAGCCCCAGCATTTT
CDR3: CASSNPSPGTGRNQPQHF

D: NA
J: TRBJ1-2
size: NA
V: TRBV7-2
DNA: TGTGCCAGCAGCTTAGGGGGCGGGGTAGGGTCCAACTATGGCTACACCTTC
CDR3: CASSLGGGVGSNYGYTF

D: NA
J: TRBJ1-1
size: NA
V: TRBV29-1
DNA: TGCAGCGTTGAACAGTCGCTGAACACTGAAGCTTTCTTT
CDR3: CSVEQSLNTEAFF

D: NA
J: TRBJ1-2
size: NA
V: TRBV5-1
DNA: TGCGCCAGCAGCTTGGAGGGACAAGTAGGGGACTATGGCTACACCTTC
CDR3: CASSLEGQVGDYGYTF

D: NA
J: TRBJ2-2
size: few
V: TRBV7-8
DNA: TGTGCCAGCAGCTTACAGGGAAGCAGCACCGGGGAGCTGTTTTTT
CDR3: CASSLQGSSTGELFF

D: TRBD1
J: TRBJ1-4
size: NA
V: TRBV5-1
DNA: TGCGCCAGCAGCTTAGGGACAGGGAATGAAAAACTGTTTTTT
CDR3: CASSLGTGNEKLFF

D: NA
J: TRBJ1-1
size: NA
V: TRBV19
DNA: TGTGCCAGTAGTATAGACCCTCTTCGGTACACTGAAGCTTTCTTT
CDR3: CASSIDPLRYTEAFF

D: NA
J: TRBJ1-1
size: NA
V: TRBV7-9
DNA: TGTGCCAGCAGCGCAGGTTACAGAGGGGAAGCTTTCTTT
CDR3: CASSAGYRGEAFF

D: NA
J: TRBJ1-3
size: NA
V: TRBV28
DNA: TGTGCCAGCAGTTCCCAGGGGTATGGAAACACCATATATTTT
CDR3: CASSSQGYGNTIYF

D: TRBD2
J: TRBJ2-5
size: few
V: TRBV2
DNA: TGTGCCAGCAGTGCAACTAGCGGGGGTTACCAAGAGACCCAGTACTTC
CDR3: CASSATSGGYQETQYF

D: NA
J: TRBJ1-2
size: NA
V: TRBV6-1
DNA: TGTGCCAGCAGTGATGAGACAGTCTATGGCTACACCTTC
CDR3: CASSDETVYGYTF

D: NA
J: TRBJ1-2
size: NA
V: TRBV11-2
DNA: TGTGCCAGCAGTAGATTGGGCCTCCGGCTCAATGGCTACACCTTC
CDR3: CASSRLGLRLNGYTF

D: NA
J: TRBJ1-1
size: once
V: TRBV7-9
DNA: TGTGCCAGCAGCTCGAGCGGGGTGGGTCAAGGGAACACTGAAGCTTTCTTT
CDR3: CASSSSGVGQGNTEAFF

D: NA
J: TRBJ2-1
size: NA
V: TRBV4-1
DNA: TGCGCCAGCAGCCAAGATGAGGGATACTCCTACAATGAGCAGTTCTTC
CDR3: CASSQDEGYSYNEQFF

D: NA
J: TRBJ1-1
size: NA
V: TRBV7-3
DNA: TGTGCCAGCAGCCCTTCGGGGGGAACTGAAGCTTTCTTT
CDR3: CASSPSGGTEAFF

D: TRBD2
J: TRBJ2-1
size: NA
V: TRBV5-1
DNA: TGCGCCAGCAGCTTGGCCGTACAACTAGCGGGGGATGAGCAGTTCTTC
CDR3: CASSLAVQLAGDEQFF

D: NA
J: TRBJ1-1
size: few
V: TRBV7-9
DNA: TGTGCCAGCAGCTCCGTCCTGACAGAAGAAGCTTTCTTT
CDR3: CASSSVLTEEAFF

D: NA
J: TRBJ2-5
size: NA
V: TRBV7-8
DNA: TGTGCCAGCAGCTCCACAGGGTACTCAGAGACCCAGTACTTC
CDR3: CASSSTGYSETQYF

D: TRBD1
J: TRBJ1-3
size: once
V: TRBV7-9
DNA: TGTGCCAGCAGCAACGACAGGGGAAGGACTGGAAACACCATATATTTT
CDR3: CASSNDRGRTGNTIYF

D: TRBD1
J: TRBJ1-5
size: once
V: TRBV7-9
DNA: TGTGCCAGCTTAGGGGGCGGCAGTGTTAGCAATCAGCCCCAGCATTTT
CDR3: CASLGGGSVSNQPQHF

D: NA
J: TRBJ2-7
size: NA
V: TRBV20-1
DNA: TGCAGTGCTAGGAGGGATTACGAGCAGTACTTC
CDR3: CSARRDYEQYF

D: NA
J: TRBJ1-5
size: NA
V: TRBV11-3
DNA: TGTGCCAGCAGCTTATCTGGAGACAATCAGCCCCAGCATTTT
CDR3: CASSLSGDNQPQHF

D: TRBD2
J: TRBJ2-2
size: NA
V: TRBV3-1/TRBV3-2
DNA: TGTGCCAGCAGCCGACGGACGGGGGGCACCGGGGAGCTGTTTTTT
CDR3: CASSRRTGGTGELFF

D: NA
J: TRBJ1-1
size: NA
V: TRBV11-3
DNA: TGTGCCAGCAGCTTACAGGTTAACACTGAAGCTTTCTTT
CDR3: CASSLQVNTEAFF

D: TRBD1
J: TRBJ1-6
size: NA
V: TRBV18
DNA: TGTGCCAGCTCACAGGGACAGGGGGCAAGTTCACCCCTCCACTTT
CDR3: CASSQGQGASSPLHF

D: NA
J: TRBJ2-5
size: NA
V: TRBV7-6
DNA: TGTGCCAGCAGCTCCTTCTTTAGGGGAGAGACCCAGTACTTC
CDR3: CASSSFFRGETQYF

D: TRBD1
J: TRBJ2-3
size: NA
V: TRBV3-1/TRBV3-2
DNA: TGTGCCAGCAGCCAAGAGCAGGGGGAATGGGGCACAGATACGCAGTATTTT
CDR3: CASSQEQGEWGTDTQYF